The entry that follows covers one TCR beta chain sequence. Its antigen is unidentified. Profiling relied on immunoSEQ multiplex PCR, and the TCRdb table lists in-frame clones only, not all of them. This table holds about 180,000 clones, approximately 84% found once. The sample belongs to a study of cytotoxic CD8 clonotypes in ibrutinib-treated CLL. Study information: Response material was collected after a median approximately 11 months of treatment, range 6 to 36. Overall study results and limits: Clonality grew at ibrutinib response; at progression, it decreased back toward baseline.

Per the germline V gene, CDR1 is SGHKS and CDR2 is YYEKEE (reference sequence). The junction had 9 bases not matched to a gene; V was cut back by 2 bases and J by 8 bases. CDR3 length: 15 amino acids. This sample comprised PBMCs, obtained after 24 months of ibrutinib treatment. The rearrangement uses TRBV5-5 and TRBJ1-2; 10 bases fit TRBD1. This clonotype originated in a human donor with chronic lymphocytic leukemia. This CDR3 reads CASSLWRQGALGYTF. DNA of the CDR3: TGTGCCAGCAGCTTATGGAGACAGGGGGCGCTGGGCTACACCTTC.